What follows is one T cell receptor beta chain and its context. This sample stems from a study of blood T cell repertoires in COVID-19. Background on the study: Samples came from the United States, Italy and Spain, spanning acute and convalescent COVID-19. The cDNA or gDNA used as material had been derived from T cells, B-cell-depleted T cells, or PBMCs.

Study processing details: Amplified reference gene primers provided the basis for estimating nucleated cell counts. Repertoires were generated with immunoSEQ multiplex PCR, while TCRdb's copy carries only in-frame clones and drops some. That table gives V, J and clone size, and the DNA gave D and trimming. Here the sample spans about 270,000 clones, around nine tenths being singletons. Germline-derived CDR1 and CDR2 are MNHEY and SVGAGI. The V and J ends lost 6 bases and 2 bases respectively, with 14 bases between them. This CDR3 has 15 amino acids. The J gene is TRBJ1-3, the V gene TRBV6-5; D possibly corresponds to TRBD1 (6 bases). The source material was peripheral blood. This clonotype originated in a man between 40 and 49 years old with active or convalescent COVID-19. CDR3 nucleotides: TGTGCCAGCAGCTTCTCAGGGGAAGCTGGAAACACCATATATTTT. Amino acids: CASSFSGEAGNTIYF.